This T cell receptor (beta chain) appears in the sequencing data of a study of glioma-infiltrating T cells after dendritic cell vaccination. Study as a whole: Patients received autologous tumor lysate-pulsed dendritic cell vaccination between the early 2000s and the early 2010s.

A remark on this clone: Its antigen is unidentified.

Time point specified: after dendritic cell vaccination, including at tumor progression/relapse. Libraries were prepared by immunoSEQ multiplex PCR; TCRdb keeps only in-frame clonotypes and omits some of them. The table records more than 55,000 clones, about 85% of them present only once. Study results and limitations: Survival was not directly related to TCR clonality in these patients.

The germline V gene encodes CDR1 MGHRA and CDR2 YSYEKL. V dropped 0 bases and J dropped 1 base, with 6 bases sitting between them. The CDR3 loop spans 14 amino acids. This TCR came from a human donor with glioblastoma. This chain connects TRBV4-1 to TRBJ1-1; D ambiguous. This specimen consisted of blood, obtained after dendritic cell vaccination. As DNA, the CDR3 is TGCGCCAGCAGCCAAGAAGTCAGGAACACTGAAGCTTTCTTT. Amino acid sequence: CASSQEVRNTEAFF.